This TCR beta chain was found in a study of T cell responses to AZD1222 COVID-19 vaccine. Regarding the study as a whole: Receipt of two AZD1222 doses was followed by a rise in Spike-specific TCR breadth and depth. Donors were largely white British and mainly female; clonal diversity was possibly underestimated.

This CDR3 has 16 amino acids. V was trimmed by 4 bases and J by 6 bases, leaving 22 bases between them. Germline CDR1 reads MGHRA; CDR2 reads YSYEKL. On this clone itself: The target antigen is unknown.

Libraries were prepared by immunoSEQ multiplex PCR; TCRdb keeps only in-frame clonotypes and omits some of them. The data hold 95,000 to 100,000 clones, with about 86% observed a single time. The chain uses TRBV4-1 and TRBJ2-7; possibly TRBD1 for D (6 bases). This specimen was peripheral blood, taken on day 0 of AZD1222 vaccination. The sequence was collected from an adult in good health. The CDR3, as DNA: TGCGCCAGCAGCCGAGAAGTGGGACACCGAGAGGGCGAGCAGTACTTC. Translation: CASSREVGHREGEQYF.